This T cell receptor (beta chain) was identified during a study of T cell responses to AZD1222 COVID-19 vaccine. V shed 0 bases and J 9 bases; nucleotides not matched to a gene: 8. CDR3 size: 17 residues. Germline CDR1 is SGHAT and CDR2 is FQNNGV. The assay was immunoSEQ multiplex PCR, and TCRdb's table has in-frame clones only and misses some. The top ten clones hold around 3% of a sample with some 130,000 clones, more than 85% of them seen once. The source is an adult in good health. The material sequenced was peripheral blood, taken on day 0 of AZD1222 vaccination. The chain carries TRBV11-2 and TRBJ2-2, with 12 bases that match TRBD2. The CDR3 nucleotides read TGTGCCAGCAGCTTAGATGGGACTAGCGGGCTTAGAAGGGAGCTGTTTTTT. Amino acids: CASSLDGTSGLRRELFF.